The text below deals with one T cell receptor (beta chain). The antigen is not known. V was clipped by 7 bases and J by 1 base; unmatched bases: 10. The germline gives CDR1 SNHLY, CDR2 FYNNEI. The CDR3 is 16 amino acids. The data were obtained in a study of CD4 T cells in relation to SARS-CoV-2 and coronaviruses. Libraries were prepared by immunoSEQ multiplex PCR; TCRdb keeps only in-frame clonotypes and omits some of them. The profile shows some 14,000 clones, roughly 78% of them singletons. CD4+ T cells from unexposed donors were obtained before the COVID-19 pandemic (2011-2018). The cells were cultured for under twelve days before CD4+ T cells were isolated. Cells permitting, SARS-CoV-2 S/N and four cold-coronavirus spikes were tested on unexposed-donor CD4+ T cells.

The source material was CD4+ T cells from PBMCs, cultured in vitro. The sequence was obtained from a human donor in good health. This sequence joins TRBV2 and TRBJ2-1; 7 bases map to TRBD2. The CDR3 loop reads CASTRADGRSYNEQFF. The CDR3 DNA is TGTGCCAGCACCAGGGCTGACGGGAGGTCCTACAATGAGCAGTTCTTC.